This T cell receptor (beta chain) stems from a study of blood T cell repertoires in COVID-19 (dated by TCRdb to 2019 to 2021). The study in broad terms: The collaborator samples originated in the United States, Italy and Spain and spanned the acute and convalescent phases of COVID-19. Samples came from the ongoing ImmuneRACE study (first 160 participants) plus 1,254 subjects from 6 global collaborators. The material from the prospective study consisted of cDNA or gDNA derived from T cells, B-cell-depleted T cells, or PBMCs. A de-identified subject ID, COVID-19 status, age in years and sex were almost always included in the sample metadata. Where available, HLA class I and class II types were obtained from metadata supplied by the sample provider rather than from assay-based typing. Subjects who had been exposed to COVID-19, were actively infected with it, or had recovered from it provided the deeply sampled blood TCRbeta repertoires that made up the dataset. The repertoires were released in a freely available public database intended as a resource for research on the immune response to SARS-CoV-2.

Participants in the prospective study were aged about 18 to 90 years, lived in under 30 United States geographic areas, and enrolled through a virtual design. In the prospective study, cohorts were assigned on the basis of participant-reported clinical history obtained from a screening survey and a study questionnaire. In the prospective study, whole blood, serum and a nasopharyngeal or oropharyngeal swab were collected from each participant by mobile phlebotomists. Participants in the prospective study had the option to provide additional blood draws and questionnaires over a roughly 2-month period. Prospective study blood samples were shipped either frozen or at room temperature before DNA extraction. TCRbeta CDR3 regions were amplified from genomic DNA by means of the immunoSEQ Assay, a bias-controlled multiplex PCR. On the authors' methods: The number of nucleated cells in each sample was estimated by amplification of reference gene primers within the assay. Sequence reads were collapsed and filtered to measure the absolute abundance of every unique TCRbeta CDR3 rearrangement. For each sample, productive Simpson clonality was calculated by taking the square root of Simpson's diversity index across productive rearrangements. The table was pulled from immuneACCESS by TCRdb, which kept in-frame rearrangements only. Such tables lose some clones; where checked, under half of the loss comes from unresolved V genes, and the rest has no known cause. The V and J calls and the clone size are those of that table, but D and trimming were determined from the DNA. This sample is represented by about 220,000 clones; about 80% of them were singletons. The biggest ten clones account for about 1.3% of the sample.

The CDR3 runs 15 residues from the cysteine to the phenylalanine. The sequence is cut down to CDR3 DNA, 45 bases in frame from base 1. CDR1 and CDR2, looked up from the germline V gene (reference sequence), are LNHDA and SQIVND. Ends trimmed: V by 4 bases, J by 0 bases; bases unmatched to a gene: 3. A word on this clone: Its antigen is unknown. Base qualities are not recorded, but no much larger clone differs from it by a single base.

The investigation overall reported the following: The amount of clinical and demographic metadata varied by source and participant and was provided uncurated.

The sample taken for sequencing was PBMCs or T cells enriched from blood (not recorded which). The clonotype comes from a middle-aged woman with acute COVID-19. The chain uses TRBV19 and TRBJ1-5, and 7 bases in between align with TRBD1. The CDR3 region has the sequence CASSTDRASNQPQHF. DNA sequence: TGTGCCAGTAGTACCGACAGGGCTAGCAATCAGCCCCAGCATTTT.